One sample yielded the 13 T cell receptor beta chains listed below, sequenced in a study of radiation and T cells in renal cell carcinoma. Described time point: blood 4 weeks post-SBRT, at nephrectomy. Treatment described: 15 Gy SBRT to primary tumor, nephrectomy 4 weeks later. TCRdb's table, derived via immunoSEQ multiplex PCR, lists solely in-frame clones and lacks some. The table shows tens of thousands of clones, with 60% to 85% occurring only once. The sample was blood, taken from a patient whose treatment included radiotherapy and nephrectomy. The receptors shown here come from a man in his 60s with renal cell carcinoma.

V and J are TRBV10-2 and TRBJ1-2; D gene ambiguous. CDR1 is WSHSY and CDR2 is SAAADI in the germline V gene. The CDR3 length is 13 residues. Between the trimmed V and J ends, which lost 2 bases and 3 bases, there was a span of 7 bases. CDR3 amino acids: CASSEKDHYGYTF. CDR3 bases: TGCGCCAGCAGTGAGAAGGACCACTATGGCTACACCTTC.

J is TRBJ2-7 and V is TRBV25-1; either TRBD1 or TRBD2 may fit D (6 bases each). The V and J ends lost 4 bases and 2 bases respectively, with 12 bases between them. The CDR3 sequence is 14 residues long. CDR1 MGHDK and CDR2 SYGVNS come from the germline V gene. CDR3 protein: CASSAGGIAYEQYF. DNA of the CDR3: TGTGCCAGCAGTGCCGGGGGCATCGCCTACGAGCAGTACTTC.

There are a few counts of this clone. The chain uses TRBV30 and TRBJ1-1, with a weak D call TRBD1 (6 bases). V lost 1 base and J lost 2, with 17 bases in between. CDR1 and CDR2 from the germline V gene are GTSNPN and SVGIG (reference sequence). CDR3 size: 16 residues. The CDR3 nucleotides read TGTGCCTGGAGTGGAGCACAGGGAATTGGAAACACTGAAGCTTTCTTT. Its protein is CAWSGAQGIGNTEAFF. The full variable domain, with the rest looked up from reference TRBV30 and TRBJ1-1, is SQTIHQWPATLVQPVGSPLSLECTVEGTSNPNLYWYRQAAGRGLQLLFYSVGIGQISSEVPQNLSASRPQDRQFILSSKKLLLSDSGFYLCAWSGAQGIGNTEAFFGQGTRLTVV.

This clone showed up just once. This chain connects TRBV10-3 to TRBJ2-5, with TRBD2 identical over 9 bases. The CDR3 consists of 16 residues. The germline CDR1 and CDR2 sequences are ENHRY and SYGVKD. Germline trimming cut 2 bases from V and 5 bases from J; bases unmatched to any gene: 9. The CDR3 nucleotides read TGTGCCATCAGTGAGACGGCGGGAGGGCCGAGGGAGACCCAGTACTTC. This sequence encodes CAISETAGGPRETQYF.

The rearrangement uses TRBV27 and TRBJ2-1; D not certain. CDR3 length: 12 residues. The V gene lost 1 base and the J gene lost 12 bases, with 10 bases spanning the gap. CDR1 is MNHEY, CDR2 SMNVEV, per germline (reference sequence). Written as DNA, the CDR3 is TGTGCCAGCAGTTTATTGCAGGAGTTGCAGTTCTTC. This sequence encodes CASSLLQELQFF.

This clone turned up a few times. The chain combines TRBV30 with TRBJ2-1; TRBD2 aligns across 11 bases. The V segment lost 5 bases and the J segment 0 bases; nucleotides outside the gene matches: 9. Germline V gene lookup returns CDR1 GTSNPN and CDR2 SVGIG (reference sequence). This CDR3 has 17 amino acids. The CDR3 reads CAWSRLAGGSSYNEQFF. The CDR3 DNA reads as TGTGCCTGGTCAAGGCTAGCGGGAGGTTCCTCCTACAATGAGCAGTTCTTC.

This clone appeared a single time. This chain uses TRBV27 with TRBJ1-4; 8 bases agree with TRBD1. This CDR3 comprises 20 residues. With 5 bases clipped from V and 2 bases from J, the junction kept 19 bases outside the gene matches. Germline lookup yields CDR1 MNHEY and CDR2 SMNVEV (reference sequence). The CDR3 sequence: CASSQNFRTGSFWTNEKLFF. DNA for the CDR3: TGTGCCAGCAGTCAAAACTTTCGGACAGGGTCATTCTGGACTAATGAAAAACTGTTTTTT.

This clone was seen more than once but under ten times. This chain joins TRBV30 and TRBJ2-1; 9 positions agree with TRBD2. This CDR3 is built from 14 residues. The V gene's germline CDR1 is GTSNPN and CDR2 SVGIG (reference sequence). Trimming took 1 base from V and 5 from J; bases not matched to a gene: 3. The CDR3 reads CAWSGLAVNNEQFF. The CDR3 DNA follows: TGTGCCTGGAGTGGACTAGCGGTAAACAATGAGCAGTTCTTC.

This clone was seen more than once but under ten times. The CDR3 DNA follows: TGCGCCAGCAGTGACCCGGGACCACCCCCAGATACGCAGTATTTT. Translated, it gives CASSDPGPPPDTQYF. V gene TRBV10-1 combines with J gene TRBJ2-3; D tentatively reads TRBD1 or TRBD2 (5 bases each). Looked up from germline, CDR1 is WNHNN and CDR2 is SYGVQD (reference sequence). The CDR3 spans 15 residues. V lost 3 bases to trimming and J lost 4 bases, with 14 bases between them.

About this clone itself: One end of the junction fails to match germline, which may point to a read error. The J gene is TRBJ1-6, the V gene TRBV27, with a weak D call TRBD1 (5 bases). The CDR3 runs to 16 residues. Germline V gives CDR1 MNHEY, CDR2 SMNVEV (reference sequence). CDR3 region: CASSLGSGGVNSPLHF. The CDR3, as DNA: TGTGCCAGCAGTTTAGGTTCGGGGGGAGTAAATTCGCCCCTCCACTTT.

The chain is built from TRBV19 and TRBJ2-3; the D call may be TRBD1 or TRBD2 (6 bases each). Trimming shortened V by 3 bases and J by 0 bases, and 10 bases separated the two germline ends. Germline loops: CDR1 LNHDA, CDR2 SQIVND (reference sequence). The CDR3 totals 15 residues. The DNA of the CDR3 is TGTGCCAGTAGTATGGGGGGCCATAGCACAGATACGCAGTATTTT. Protein sequence: CASSMGGHSTDTQYF.

This chain links TRBV2 with TRBJ2-3; a possible D gene is TRBD2 (6 bases). Looked up from germline, CDR1 is SNHLY and CDR2 is FYNNEI. V shed 6 bases and J shed 4 bases, with 14 bases lying between them. This CDR3 is built from 14 residues. CDR3 coding DNA: TGTGCCAGCAGCGACCCCCTAGCGCCAGATACGCAGTATTTT. Its translation: CASSDPLAPDTQYF.

This chain joins TRBV7-6 and TRBJ2-7; D uncertain. Germline CDR1 reads SGHVS; CDR2 reads FNYEAQ. Trimming shortened V by 1 base and J by 4 bases, and 8 bases separated the two germline ends. CDR3 length: 13 residues. CDR3 nucleotides: TGTGCCAGCAGCTTAGTCCCTGAGTACGAGCAGTACTTC. Encoded protein: CASSLVPEYEQYF.